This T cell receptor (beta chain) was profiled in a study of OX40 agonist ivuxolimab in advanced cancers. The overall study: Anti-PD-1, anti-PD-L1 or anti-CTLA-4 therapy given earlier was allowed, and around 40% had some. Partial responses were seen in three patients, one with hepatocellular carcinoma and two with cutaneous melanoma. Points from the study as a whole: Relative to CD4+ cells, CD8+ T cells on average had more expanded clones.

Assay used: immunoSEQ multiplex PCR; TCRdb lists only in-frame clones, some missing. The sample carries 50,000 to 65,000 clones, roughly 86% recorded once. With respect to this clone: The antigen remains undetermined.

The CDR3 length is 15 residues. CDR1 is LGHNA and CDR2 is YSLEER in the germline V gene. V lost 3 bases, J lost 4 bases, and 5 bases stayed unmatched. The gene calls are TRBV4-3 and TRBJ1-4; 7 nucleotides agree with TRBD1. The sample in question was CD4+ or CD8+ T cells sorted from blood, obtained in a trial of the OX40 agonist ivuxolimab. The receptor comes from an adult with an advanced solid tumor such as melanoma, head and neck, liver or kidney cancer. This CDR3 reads CASSQTGTDNEKLFF. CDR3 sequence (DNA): TGCGCCAGCAGCCAGACCGGGACAGATAATGAAAAACTGTTTTTT.